The 5 T cell receptor beta chains below all came from one sample that was sequenced in a study of T cell repertoires and Cas9 in healthy adults. TCRdb's table, derived via immunoSEQ multiplex PCR, lists solely in-frame clones and lacks some. The top ten hold roughly 0.76% of the sample, which has 20,000 to 25,000 clones, 80% to 95% seen once. Sequencing input: CD4+ effector T cells (CD127+, CD25-, CD137-, CD154-) from PBMCs; culture status not recorded. These receptor sequences come from a human donor in good health.

V gene TRBV27 combines with J gene TRBJ1-3, with 8 bases matching TRBD1. Unmatched junction bases numbered 6, after V lost 4 bases and J lost 4 bases. Germline values: CDR1 MNHEY, CDR2 SMNVEV (reference sequence). There are 15 residues in the CDR3. Here the CDR3 DNA reads TGTGCCAGCAGTTCGTTCAGGGGGCAAGGAAACACCATATATTTT. Encoded protein: CASSSFRGQGNTIYF.

The gene calls are TRBV25-1 and TRBJ2-3; D unclear. The ends were cut back, 5 bases at V and 4 bases at J, with 4 bases in the middle. This CDR3 has 11 residues. Per germline, CDR1 MGHDK and CDR2 SYGVNS. This CDR3 is CASSWADTQYF. CDR3 bases: TGTGCCAGCAGTTGGGCAGATACGCAGTATTTT.

This chain uses TRBV6-1 with TRBJ1-1; D might be TRBD1 (5 bases). The V end was cut by 8 bases, the J end by 2 bases, with 15 bases between. The CDR3 runs 14 residues. Germline CDR1 is MNHNS and CDR2 is SASEGT. DNA of the CDR3: TGTGCCAGCGATCTCGGGGGACTAAACACTGAAGCTTTCTTT. This codes for CASDLGGLNTEAFF.

This clone is a singleton in its sample. The rearrangement uses TRBV15 and TRBJ1-5; TRBD1 matches at 10 bases. The CDR3 is made up of 16 amino acids. Germline CDR1 and CDR2: LNHNV and YYDKDF (reference sequence). The ends lost 1 base at V and 4 bases at J; junction bases unmatched: 4. CDR3 DNA: TGTGCCACCAGCAGAGGGGACAGGGGAGGAAATCAGCCCCAGCATTTT. Encoded protein: CATSRGDRGGNQPQHF.

This clone was seen a single time. The DNA for the CDR3 is TGTGCCAGCTCACCACCTAGACAGGGGATGAACACTGAAGCTTTCTTT. The encoded protein is CASSPPRQGMNTEAFF. The rearrangement uses TRBV18 and TRBJ1-1, with 8 bases lining up with TRBD1. The V gene's germline CDR1 is KGHSH and CDR2 LQKENI. The CDR3 sequence is 16 residues long. Trimming removed 0 bases from V and 0 bases from J; junction bases left unmatched: 3.